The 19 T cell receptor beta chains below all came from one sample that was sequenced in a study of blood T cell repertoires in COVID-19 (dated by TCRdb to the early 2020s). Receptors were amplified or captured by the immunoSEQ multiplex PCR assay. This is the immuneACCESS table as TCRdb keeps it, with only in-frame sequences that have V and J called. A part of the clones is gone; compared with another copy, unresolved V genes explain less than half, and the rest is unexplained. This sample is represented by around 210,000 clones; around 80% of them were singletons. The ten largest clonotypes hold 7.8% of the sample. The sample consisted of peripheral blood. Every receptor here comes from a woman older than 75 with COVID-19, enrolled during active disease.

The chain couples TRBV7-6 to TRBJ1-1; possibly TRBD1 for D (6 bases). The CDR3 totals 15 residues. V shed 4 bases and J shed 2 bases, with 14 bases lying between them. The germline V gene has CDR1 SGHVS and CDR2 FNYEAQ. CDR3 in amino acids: CASSSEGGHNTEAFF. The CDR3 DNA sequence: TGTGCCAGCAGCTCCGAGGGGGGGCATAACACTGAAGCTTTCTTT.

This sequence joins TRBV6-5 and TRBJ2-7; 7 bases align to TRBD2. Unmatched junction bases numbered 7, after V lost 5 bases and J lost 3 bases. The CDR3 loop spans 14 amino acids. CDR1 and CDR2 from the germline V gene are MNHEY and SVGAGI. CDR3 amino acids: CASSQLATYYEQYF. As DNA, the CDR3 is TGTGCCAGCAGTCAACTAGCGACCTACTACGAGCAGTACTTC.

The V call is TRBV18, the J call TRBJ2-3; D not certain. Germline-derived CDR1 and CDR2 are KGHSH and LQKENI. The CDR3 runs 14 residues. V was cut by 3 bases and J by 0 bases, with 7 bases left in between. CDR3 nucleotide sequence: TGTGCCAGCTCACCTGTTCCTAGCACAGATACGCAGTATTTT. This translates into CASSPVPSTDTQYF.

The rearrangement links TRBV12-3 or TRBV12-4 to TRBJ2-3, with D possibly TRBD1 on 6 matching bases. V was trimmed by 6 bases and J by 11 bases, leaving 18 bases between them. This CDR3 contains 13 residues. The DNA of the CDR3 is TGTGCCAGCAGCCCCCTCTTGAGGGGGAGGCAGTATTTT. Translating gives CASSPLLRGRQYF.

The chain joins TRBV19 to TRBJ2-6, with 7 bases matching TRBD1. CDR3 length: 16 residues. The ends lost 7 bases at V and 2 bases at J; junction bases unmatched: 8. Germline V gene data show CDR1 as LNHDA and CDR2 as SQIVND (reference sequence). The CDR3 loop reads CASTADRAAGANVLTF. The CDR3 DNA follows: TGTGCCAGTACAGCCGACAGGGCTGCTGGGGCCAACGTCCTGACTTTC. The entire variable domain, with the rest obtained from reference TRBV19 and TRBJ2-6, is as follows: DGGITQSPKYLFRKEGQNVTLSCEQNLNHDAMYWYRQDPGQGLRLIYYSQIVNDFQKGDIAEGYSVSREKKESFPLTVTSAQKNPTAFYLCASTADRAAGANVLTFGAGSRLTVL.

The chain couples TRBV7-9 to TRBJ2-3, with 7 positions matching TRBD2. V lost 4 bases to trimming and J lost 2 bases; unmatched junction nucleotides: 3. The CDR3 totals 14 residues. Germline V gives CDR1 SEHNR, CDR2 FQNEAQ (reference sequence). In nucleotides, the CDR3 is TGTGCCAGCAGCTCCGGGACTATCACAGATACGCAGTATTTT. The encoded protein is CASSSGTITDTQYF.

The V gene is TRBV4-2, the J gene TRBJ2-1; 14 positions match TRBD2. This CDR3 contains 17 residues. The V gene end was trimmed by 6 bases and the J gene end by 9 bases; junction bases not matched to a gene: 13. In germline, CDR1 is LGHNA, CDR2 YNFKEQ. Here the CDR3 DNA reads TGTGCCAGCAGTCCACCCCCCGGGACTAGCGGGAGTGGTGAGCAGTTCTTC. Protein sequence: CASSPPPGTSGSGEQFF.

The CDR3 spells CASSLAMNQPQHF. The CDR3 region has the DNA TGTGCCAGCAGTTTAGCAATGAATCAGCCCCAGCATTTT. The chain uses TRBV6-5 and TRBJ1-5, with D uncertain. Germline V CDR1 and CDR2: MNHEY, SVGAGI. V lost 4 bases and J lost 4, with 8 bases in between. This CDR3 comprises 13 residues.

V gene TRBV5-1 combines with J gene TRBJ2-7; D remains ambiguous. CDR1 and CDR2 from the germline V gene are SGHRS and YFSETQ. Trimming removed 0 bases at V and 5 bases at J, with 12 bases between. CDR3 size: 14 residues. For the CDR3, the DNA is TGCGCCAGCAGCTTGGCCCCACCTTCAGACGAGCAGTACTTC. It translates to CASSLAPPSDEQYF.

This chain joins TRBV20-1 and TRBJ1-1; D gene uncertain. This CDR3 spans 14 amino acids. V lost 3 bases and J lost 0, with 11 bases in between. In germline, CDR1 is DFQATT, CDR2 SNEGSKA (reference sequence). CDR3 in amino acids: CSASPIQLNTEAFF. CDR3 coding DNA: TGCAGTGCTAGTCCGATACAACTGAACACTGAAGCTTTCTTT.

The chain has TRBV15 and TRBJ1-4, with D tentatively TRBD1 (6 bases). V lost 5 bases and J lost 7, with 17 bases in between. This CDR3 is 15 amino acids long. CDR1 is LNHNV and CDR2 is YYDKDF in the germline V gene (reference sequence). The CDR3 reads CATSQQGTSGEKLFF. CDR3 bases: TGTGCCACCAGCCAACAGGGCACCTCTGGTGAAAAACTGTTTTTT.

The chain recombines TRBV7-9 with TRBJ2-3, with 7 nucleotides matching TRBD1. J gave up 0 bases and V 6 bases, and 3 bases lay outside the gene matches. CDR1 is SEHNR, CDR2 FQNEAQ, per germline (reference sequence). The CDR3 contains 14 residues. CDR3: CASSARGSTDTQYF. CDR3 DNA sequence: TGTGCCAGCAGTGCCAGGGGGAGCACAGATACGCAGTATTTT.

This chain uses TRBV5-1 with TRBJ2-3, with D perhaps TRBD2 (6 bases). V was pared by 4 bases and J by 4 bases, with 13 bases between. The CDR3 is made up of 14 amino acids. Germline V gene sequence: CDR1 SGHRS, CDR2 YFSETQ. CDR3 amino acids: CASSPGGSSDTQYF. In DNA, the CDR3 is TGCGCCAGCAGCCCCGGGGGATCATCAGATACGCAGTATTTT. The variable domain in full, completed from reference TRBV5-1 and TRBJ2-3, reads KAGVTQTPRYLIKTRGQQVTLSCSPISGHRSVSWYQQTPGQGLQFLFEYFSETQRNKGNFPGRFSGRQFSNSRSEMNVSTLELGDSALYLCASSPGGSSDTQYFGPGTRLTVL.

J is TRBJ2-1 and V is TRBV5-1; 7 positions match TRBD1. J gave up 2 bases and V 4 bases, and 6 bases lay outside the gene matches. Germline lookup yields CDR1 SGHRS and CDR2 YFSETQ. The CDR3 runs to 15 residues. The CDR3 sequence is CASSPQQGTYNEQFF. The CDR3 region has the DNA TGCGCCAGCAGCCCGCAACAGGGGACCTACAATGAGCAGTTCTTC.

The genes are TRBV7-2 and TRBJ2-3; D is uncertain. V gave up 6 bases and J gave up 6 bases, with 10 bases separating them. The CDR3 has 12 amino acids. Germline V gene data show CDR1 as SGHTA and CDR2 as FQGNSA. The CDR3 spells CASRRSLDTQYF. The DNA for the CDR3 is TGTGCCAGCAGAAGGAGCTTGGATACGCAGTATTTT.

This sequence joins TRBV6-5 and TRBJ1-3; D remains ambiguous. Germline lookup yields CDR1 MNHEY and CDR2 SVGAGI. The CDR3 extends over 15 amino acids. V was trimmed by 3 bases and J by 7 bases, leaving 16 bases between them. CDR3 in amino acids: CASSYGRKLENTIYF. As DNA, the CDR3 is TGTGCCAGCAGTTATGGGAGAAAATTGGAGAACACCATATATTTT.

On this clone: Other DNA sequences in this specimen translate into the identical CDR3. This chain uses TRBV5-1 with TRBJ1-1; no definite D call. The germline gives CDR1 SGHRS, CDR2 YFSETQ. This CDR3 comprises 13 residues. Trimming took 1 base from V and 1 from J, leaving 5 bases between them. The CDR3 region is CASSLTGNTEAFF. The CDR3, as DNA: TGCGCCAGCAGCTTGACTGGGAACACTGAAGCTTTCTTT.

The CDR3 protein is CATSRDRGGAKIPTDTQYF. The CDR3 DNA reads TGTGCCACCAGCAGAGATCGAGGTGGGGCAAAAATACCCACAGATACGCAGTATTTT. The chain uses TRBV15 and TRBJ2-3, with D possibly being TRBD1 (5 bases). Deletions cut 0 bases from V and 2 bases from J, with 21 bases between. The CDR3 extends over 19 amino acids. The germline gives CDR1 LNHNV, CDR2 YYDKDF (reference sequence).

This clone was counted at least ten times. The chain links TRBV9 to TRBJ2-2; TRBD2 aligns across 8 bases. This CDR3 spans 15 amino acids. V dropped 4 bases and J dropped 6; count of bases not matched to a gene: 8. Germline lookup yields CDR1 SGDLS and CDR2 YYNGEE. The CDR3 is CASSPGRDRPGELFF. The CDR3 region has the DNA TGTGCCAGCAGCCCCGGGAGGGATAGGCCCGGGGAGCTGTTTTTT. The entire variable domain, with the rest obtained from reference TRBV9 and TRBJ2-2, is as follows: DSGVTQTPKHLITATGQRVTLRCSPRSGDLSVYWYQQSLDQGLQFLIQYYNGEERAKGNILERFSAQQFPDLHSELNLSSLELGDSALYFCASSPGRDRPGELFFGEGSRLTVL.